This passage covers 14 T cell receptor beta chains from one sample sequenced in a study of blood T cell repertoires in COVID-19. Data came from immunoSEQ multiplex PCR; TCRdb stores just in-frame clones and leaves some out. The sample shows 250,000 or so clones, roughly 88% of them seen only once. Sequenced material: PBMCs or T cells enriched from blood (not recorded which). These TCRs come from a woman aged 35 to 49 who had been exposed to COVID-19.

V is TRBV10-3 and J is TRBJ1-6, with 7 bases fitting TRBD1. The CDR3 has 13 residues. The trim removed 7 bases at V and 7 bases at J, leaving 4 bases unmatched. CDR1 and CDR2 (germline): ENHRY, SYGVKD. CDR3 loop: CAITRGQNSPLHF. In nucleotides, the CDR3 is TGTGCCATCACTAGGGGACAGAATTCACCCCTCCACTTT.

The gene calls are TRBV7-2 and TRBJ1-2; tentatively, D is TRBD1 (6 bases). The CDR3 sequence is 13 residues long. From germline, CDR1 is SGHTA and CDR2 FQGNSA. The V end was cut by 1 base, the J end by 8 bases, with 11 bases between. The CDR3 DNA sequence: TGTGCCAGCAGCTTAGAAACCAGGGGAGGCTACACCTTC. Protein: CASSLETRGGYTF.

The chain links TRBV30 to TRBJ1-1, with D possibly TRBD1 on 6 matching bases. Trimming cost V 4 bases and J 9 bases, with 15 bases left between them. Germline V lookup: CDR1 GTSNPN, CDR2 SVGIG (reference sequence). This CDR3 is 12 amino acids long. CDR3 region: CAWNRAGTQAFF. CDR3 nucleotide sequence: TGTGCCTGGAACAGGGCCGGCACCCAAGCTTTCTTT.

The rearrangement links TRBV27 to TRBJ1-2; the D gene is possibly TRBD1 (5 bases). Germline assignment: CDR1 MNHEY and CDR2 SMNVEV (reference sequence). The ends were cut back, 5 bases at V and 4 bases at J, with 17 bases in the middle. There are 15 residues in the CDR3. The chain's CDR3 is CASSPTGGIGYGYTF. The CDR3 DNA is TGTGCCAGCAGTCCTACGGGGGGGATAGGCTATGGCTACACCTTC.

The chain carries TRBV11-3 and TRBJ1-5; D unresolved. Germline CDR1 and CDR2: SGHNT and YENEEA. Trimming took 8 bases from V and 4 from J, leaving 18 bases between them. CDR3 length: 15 amino acids. This CDR3 reads CASLLGRLRNQPQHF. CDR3 in DNA: TGTGCCAGCCTGCTGGGCAGGCTCAGAAATCAGCCCCAGCATTTT.

The chain employs TRBV5-4 and TRBJ2-5; 9 bases fit TRBD1. The J segment lost 7 bases and the V segment lost 4 bases, leaving 11 bases of the junction unmatched. Germline-derived CDR1 and CDR2 are SGHNT and YYREEE (reference sequence). The length of the CDR3 is 15 residues. DNA for the CDR3: TGTGCCAGCAGCCTAACCACAGGGGGCGGGGGGACCCAGTACTTC. Translation: CASSLTTGGGGTQYF.

This sequence joins TRBV4-1 and TRBJ2-3, with a tentative D call TRBD2 (6 bases). Germline V gene lookup returns CDR1 MGHRA and CDR2 YSYEKL. The CDR3 is 21 residues long. V lost 2 bases and J lost 3, with 30 bases in between. The CDR3 region has the DNA TGCGCCAGCAGCCAAAAAGTCTCCCGTGGGCCCAGGGTGGGGAGGACAGATACGCAGTATTTT. Residues: CASSQKVSRGPRVGRTDTQYF.

The V call is TRBV12-3 or TRBV12-4, the J call TRBJ2-6; D not resolved. With 7 bases removed from V and 2 bases from J, the gap between germline ends came to 6 bases. CDR3 length: 13 amino acids. The CDR3 sequence: CASNRAGANVLTF. CDR3 DNA: TGTGCCAGCAACCGCGCTGGGGCCAACGTCCTGACTTTC.

The rearrangement links TRBV29-1 to TRBJ1-2; D is uncertain. Germline V gene data show CDR1 as SQVTM and CDR2 as ANQGSEA. Trimming took off 7 bases at V and 7 bases at J, with 13 bases between the two ends. This CDR3 contains 11 residues. The CDR3 DNA is TGCAGCGCCGGCCCGCGGAGTGGCTACACCTTC. Translation: CSAGPRSGYTF.

This clone came up once. V is TRBV18 and J is TRBJ1-1; 7 bases fit TRBD1. CDR1 and CDR2 from the germline V gene are KGHSH and LQKENI. Unmatched junction bases numbered 6, after V lost 4 bases and J lost 4 bases. The CDR3 runs to 14 residues. CDR3 coding DNA: TGTGCCAGCTCACGTAATCGGGACAGCACTGAAGCTTTCTTT. Its translation is CASSRNRDSTEAFF. Using reference TRBV18 and TRBJ1-1 for the parts outside the CDR3, the full variable domain is NAGVMQNPRHLVRRRGQEARLRCSPMKGHSHVYWYRQLPEEGLKFMVYLQKENIIDESGMPKERFSAEFPKEGPSILRIQQVVRGDSAAYFCASSRNRDSTEAFFGQGTRLTVV.

The chain is built from TRBV6-5 and TRBJ2-3; 7 positions match TRBD2. This CDR3 spans 15 amino acids. V lost 8 bases to trimming and J lost 4 bases; unmatched junction nucleotides: 12. Looked up from germline, CDR1 is MNHEY and CDR2 is SVGAGI. The CDR3 loop reads CASSVGGRAPDTQYF. The DNA of the CDR3 is TGTGCCAGCTCAGTCGGAGGGAGGGCCCCAGATACGCAGTATTTT.

The chain has TRBV4-3 and TRBJ1-6; TRBD1 agrees at 7 bases. CDR3 size: 15 residues. V was clipped by 7 bases and J by 7 bases; unmatched bases: 10. Germline CDR1 and CDR2: LGHNA and YSLEER. The CDR3 sequence: CASKDRVLGNSPLHF. CDR3 DNA sequence: TGCGCCAGCAAAGACAGGGTTTTAGGGAATTCACCCCTCCACTTT.

This chain joins TRBV30 and TRBJ1-5, with D perhaps matching TRBD1 (5 bases). The CDR3 is 13 amino acids. Looked up from germline, CDR1 is GTSNPN and CDR2 is SVGIG (reference sequence). V lost 0 bases, J lost 4 bases, and 7 bases lay in between. Here the CDR3 reads CAWSVGGNQPQHF. DNA for the CDR3: TGTGCCTGGAGTGTCGGGGGTAATCAGCCCCAGCATTTT.

The CDR3 spells CASSSRESYEQYV. CDR3 DNA sequence: TGTGCCAGCAGCTCCCGGGAGTCCTACGAGCAGTACGTC. The rearrangement joins TRBV11-3 to TRBJ2-7; possibly TRBD2 for D (6 bases). Per germline, CDR1 SGHNT and CDR2 YENEEA. Trimming shortened V by 4 bases and J by 1 base, and 8 bases separated the two germline ends. The CDR3 totals 13 residues.